The next 24 T cell receptor beta chains were all read from a single sample in a study of shared clonotypes between healthy human individuals. Sequencing was performed with immunoSEQ multiplex PCR; in TCRdb, only in-frame clones are kept and a portion is missing. The repertoire has about 960,000 clones, about three quarters of them found once; the top ten carry 1.5%. The sample was memory CD4+ T cells sorted from blood. Subset defined: CD45RA-negative fraction. The receptors were gathered from a man between 18 and 35 years old in good health.

The V and J genes are TRBV6-1 and TRBJ2-3, with 11 bases aligning to TRBD2. The V gene's germline CDR1 is MNHNS and CDR2 SASEGT. J gave up 6 bases and V 1 base, and 6 bases lay outside the gene matches. This CDR3 is built from 16 residues. In DNA form, the CDR3 reads TGTGCCAGCAGTGAAGTTCTAGCGGGGGGAGCGGATACGCAGTATTTT. This sequence encodes CASSEVLAGGADTQYF.

A word on this clone: This sample also contains other DNA sequences that code for the same CDR3. This chain joins TRBV18 and TRBJ2-7; tentatively, D is TRBD1 (6 bases). V was cut by 0 bases and J by 2 bases, with 8 bases left in between. The V gene's germline CDR1 is KGHSH and CDR2 LQKENI. This CDR3 region has 14 residues. The CDR3 here is CASSPPTGTYEQYF. The CDR3 coding sequence is TGTGCCAGCTCACCACCGACAGGTACCTACGAGCAGTACTTC.

Points on this clone: Other DNA sequences in the same sample also yield this CDR3. V gene TRBV11-2 combines with J gene TRBJ2-6; no definite D call. The CDR3 totals 16 residues. CDR1 and CDR2 (germline): SGHAT, FQNNGV. Between the trimmed V and J ends, which lost 1 base and 0 bases, there was a span of 7 bases. CDR3 bases: TGTGCCAGCAGCTTAGGCCCCCTCTCTGGGGCCAACGTCCTGACTTTC. Residues: CASSLGPLSGANVLTF.

The chain joins TRBV28 to TRBJ1-1, with D perhaps matching TRBD1 (6 bases). The V end was cut by 5 bases, the J end by 1 base, with 14 bases between. The CDR3 consists of 15 residues. CDR1 is MDHEN, CDR2 SYDVKM, per germline. CDR3 in amino acids: CASSAPGDTNTEAFF. The CDR3 nucleotides are TGTGCCAGCAGTGCGCCAGGGGATACGAACACTGAAGCTTTCTTT.

The V call is TRBV7-9, the J call TRBJ1-6; TRBD1 agrees at 7 bases. Unmatched junction bases numbered 5, after V lost 5 bases and J lost 4 bases. The germline V gene has CDR1 SEHNR and CDR2 FQNEAQ (reference sequence). The CDR3 length is 15 residues. The CDR3 DNA follows: TGTGCCAGCAGCGAAAACAGGGGTTATAATTCACCCCTCCACTTT. Its protein product is CASSENRGYNSPLHF.

The chain couples TRBV15 to TRBJ1-2, with D perhaps matching TRBD1 (5 bases). V shed 5 bases and J shed 4 bases, with 11 bases lying between them. The germline V gene has CDR1 LNHNV and CDR2 YYDKDF (reference sequence). This CDR3 comprises 13 residues. The CDR3 spells CATSGGALYGYTF. Written as DNA, the CDR3 is TGTGCCACCAGCGGGGGTGCCCTCTATGGCTACACCTTC.

This chain's CDR3 is CASSQEQAGGDTQYF. The DNA of the CDR3 is TGCGCCAGCAGCCAAGAACAGGCAGGGGGCGATACGCAGTATTTT. The chain joins TRBV4-1 to TRBJ2-3; 8 bases are a match to TRBD1. CDR3 length equals 15 residues. Germline V gene lookup returns CDR1 MGHRA and CDR2 YSYEKL. V shed 0 bases, J shed 6 bases, and the junction held 5 bases outside the gene matches.

The chain uses TRBV6-5 and TRBJ2-5; 11 nucleotides match TRBD1. There are 14 residues in the CDR3. J gave up 4 bases and V 6 bases, and 4 bases lay outside the gene matches. CDR1 MNHEY and CDR2 SVGAGI come from the germline V gene. The CDR3 DNA sequence: TGTGCCAGCAGCCCAGGGACAGGGGGAGAGACCCAGTACTTC. It is translated as CASSPGTGGETQYF.

The chain recombines TRBV28 with TRBJ2-2, with D perhaps TRBD1 (5 bases). V lost 8 bases and J lost 0, with 10 bases in between. Germline lookup yields CDR1 MDHEN and CDR2 SYDVKM. The CDR3 totals 14 residues. Written as DNA, the CDR3 is TGTGCCAGCCGGAAGGGGCCGAACACCGGGGAGCTGTTTTTT. It yields the protein CASRKGPNTGELFF.

This clone was recorded once. The sample contains more than one DNA sequence encoding this CDR3. V and J are TRBV27 and TRBJ1-6; a possible D gene is TRBD1 (5 bases). Germline CDR1 reads MNHEY; CDR2 reads SMNVEV (reference sequence). This CDR3 has 12 residues. The V end was cut by 6 bases, the J end by 7 bases, with 7 bases between. Here the CDR3 reads CASRGLNSPLHF. CDR3 DNA: TGTGCCAGCAGGGGGCTGAATTCACCCCTCCACTTT.

The genes are TRBV2 and TRBJ2-5; D gene unclear. Trimming removed 6 bases from V and 6 bases from J, with 11 bases in between. Germline V CDR1 and CDR2: SNHLY, FYNNEI. This CDR3 has 12 residues. For the CDR3, the DNA is TGTGCCAGCAGGACCCCGGCAAAGACCCAGTACTTC. This codes for CASRTPAKTQYF.

The chain recombines TRBV15 with TRBJ1-4, with D perhaps TRBD1 (5 bases). V dropped 0 bases and J dropped 5 bases, with 10 bases sitting between them. The CDR3 length is 15 residues. Germline V gene lookup returns CDR1 LNHNV and CDR2 YYDKDF (reference sequence). CDR3 nucleotide sequence: TGTGCCACCAGCAGAGATCCAGGGTTGAATGAAAAACTGTTTTTT. Translating gives CATSRDPGLNEKLFF.

The chain couples TRBV2 to TRBJ2-5, with 7 bases fitting TRBD1. Germline loops: CDR1 SNHLY, CDR2 FYNNEI. The CDR3 runs 16 residues. The ends lost 1 base at V and 4 bases at J; junction bases unmatched: 9. CDR3 sequence reads: CASSEGTGGPRETQYF. The CDR3 DNA follows: TGTGCCAGCAGTGAAGGGACAGGAGGACCTCGAGAGACCCAGTACTTC. Together with reference TRBV2 and TRBJ2-5, the CDR3 gives the full variable domain: EPEVTQTPSHQVTQMGQEVILRCVPISNHLYFYWYRQILGQKVEFLVSFYNNEISEKSEIFDDQFSVERPDGSNFTLKIRSTKLEDSAMYFCASSEGTGGPRETQYFGPGTRLLVL.

The chain links TRBV5-6 to TRBJ2-5; D uncertain. Germline CDR1 reads SGHDT; CDR2 reads YYEEEE. The CDR3 covers 15 residues. Trimming left V 4 bases short and J 5 bases short, with 18 bases between. DNA for the CDR3: TGTGCCAGCAGCCCTAGAGGTAGGGTTGAGGAGACCCAGTACTTC. As protein: CASSPRGRVEETQYF.

This clone came up many times. The chain employs TRBV7-9 and TRBJ1-2; possibly TRBD1 for D (5 bases). CDR3 size: 12 residues. CDR1 is SEHNR and CDR2 is FQNEAQ in the germline V gene (reference sequence). V lost 5 bases, J lost 11 bases, and 15 bases lay in between. The CDR3 loop is CASSRDEGWYTF. The CDR3 DNA reads as TGTGCCAGCAGCCGCGACGAGGGGTGGTACACCTTC. Combining the CDR3 with reference TRBV7-9 and TRBJ1-2 gives the whole variable domain DTGVSQNPRHKITKRGQNVTFRCDPISEHNRLYWYRQTLGQGPEFLTYFQNEAQLEKSRLLSDRFSAERPKGSFSTLEIQRTEQGDSAMYLCASSRDEGWYTFGSGTRLTVV.

This chain uses TRBV15 with TRBJ2-1; no clear D. Trimming stripped 5 bases from V and 2 bases from J, with 13 bases between. The CDR3 runs to 15 residues. Per germline, CDR1 LNHNV and CDR2 YYDKDF (reference sequence). The CDR3 bases are TGTGCCACCAGCGAGAGTCTCACCCCCTACAATGAGCAGTTCTTC. Translated: CATSESLTPYNEQFF.

V usage is TRBV4-1 and J usage is TRBJ2-2, with 7 nucleotides matching TRBD1. The CDR3 has 17 residues. V lost 3 bases to trimming and J lost 2 bases; unmatched junction nucleotides: 9. The germline V gene has CDR1 MGHRA and CDR2 YSYEKL. CDR3 loop: CASSQETGPPNTGELFF. The CDR3 DNA reads TGCGCCAGCAGCCAGGAGACAGGGCCACCAAACACCGGGGAGCTGTTTTTT.

The sample holds a few counts of this clone. The chain joins TRBV18 to TRBJ1-1; D remains unclear. V was shortened by 4 bases and J by 5 bases, with 14 bases between the two germline ends. The CDR3 totals 14 residues. Germline V lookup: CDR1 KGHSH, CDR2 LQKENI. CDR3 coding DNA: TGTGCCAGCTCACAGAAGAAGGACGGGACTGAAGCTTTCTTT. Translated: CASSQKKDGTEAFF. Supplemented by reference TRBV18 and TRBJ1-1, the full variable domain reads NAGVMQNPRHLVRRRGQEARLRCSPMKGHSHVYWYRQLPEEGLKFMVYLQKENIIDESGMPKERFSAEFPKEGPSILRIQQVVRGDSAAYFCASSQKKDGTEAFFGQGTRLTVV.

The chain links TRBV27 to TRBJ1-5; D gene ambiguous. Trimming pared 4 bases from V and 4 bases from J, leaving 11 bases between. Germline V gene lookup returns CDR1 MNHEY and CDR2 SMNVEV (reference sequence). This CDR3 spans 14 amino acids. The CDR3 here is CASSSGGRNQPQHF. The CDR3 DNA reads as TGTGCCAGCAGTTCGGGTGGGCGTAATCAGCCCCAGCATTTT.

This clone was counted a single time. The rearrangement joins TRBV7-2 to TRBJ2-1, with 8 bases lining up with TRBD2. The CDR3 extends over 15 amino acids. Germline-derived CDR1 and CDR2 are SGHTA and FQGNSA. J was trimmed by 4 bases and V by 6 bases; bases with no gene match: 8. The CDR3: CASREGLAGYNEQFF. The CDR3 region has the DNA TGTGCCAGCAGGGAGGGGCTAGCGGGTTACAATGAGCAGTTCTTC.

CDR3 sequence: CASSAGTGAYEQYF. Here the CDR3 DNA reads TGCGCCAGCAGCGCCGGGACAGGGGCCTACGAGCAGTACTTC. This chain joins TRBV5-1 and TRBJ2-7; 10 bases align to TRBD1. This CDR3 region has 14 residues. After removal of 4 bases from V and 2 bases from J, the junction contained 3 bases not matched to a gene. The germline V gene encodes CDR1 SGHRS and CDR2 YFSETQ.

Notes on this clone: A far bigger clonotype differs at one base, so this is likely a read error. Distinct nucleotide sequences in the sample also encode this CDR3. CDR3 loop: CASSRGNTEAFF. CDR3 nucleotide sequence: TGCGCCAGCAGCAGGGGAAACACTGAAGCTTTCTTT. The chain carries TRBV10-2 and TRBJ1-1; tentatively, D is TRBD1 (6 bases). The CDR3 is made up of 12 amino acids. The germline V and J ends were trimmed by 6 bases and 2 bases, with 7 bases remaining between them. The germline CDR1 and CDR2 sequences are WSHSY and SAAADI.

The chain combines TRBV5-1 with TRBJ2-7; TRBD1 matches at 8 bases. CDR3 length: 14 amino acids. Per the germline V gene, CDR1 is SGHRS and CDR2 is YFSETQ. V dropped 4 bases and J dropped 6; count of bases not matched to a gene: 9. CDR3 sequence: CASSPSARGREQYF. CDR3 DNA: TGCGCCAGCAGCCCCAGTGCCAGGGGGCGCGAGCAGTACTTC.

The genes are TRBV19 and TRBJ1-6, with 8 bases lining up with TRBD1. The trim removed 3 bases at V and 8 bases at J, leaving 6 bases unmatched. Germline CDR1 and CDR2: LNHDA and SQIVND (reference sequence). The CDR3 has 15 residues. DNA for the CDR3: TGTGCCAGTAGTATGTGGACAGGGTCGGATTCACCCCTCCACTTT. Residues: CASSMWTGSDSPLHF.